Each of the 8 T cell receptor beta chains below was sequenced from the same sample in a study of T cells in Graves' hyperthyroidism and ophthalmopathy (dated by TCRdb to between 2018 and 2020). Libraries were constructed by multiplex PCR. Sequencing was carried out with an Illumina HiSeq 2000. Amplification of TCR beta CDR3 regions was carried out from RNA transcripts. The first round of RT-PCR for the TCR CDR3 was performed with the HTBI primer set and the Qiagen OneStep RT-PCR kit. The public reads were quality trimmed at Q25 with fastp and then assembled into clones with MiXCR by TCRdb, keeping productive beta chains. CDR3 protein sequences are deduplicated, and each keeps its most common genes and DNA. This sample is represented by 750,000 to 950,000 distinct CDR3 sequences; 38% of them were singletons. The ten largest clonotypes hold approximately 8.7% of the sample. The material sequenced was blood. The receptors shown here come from a young man with Graves' hyperthyroidism.

The table lists this clonotype with many counts. This chain joins TRBV29-1 and TRBJ2-7; D is unresolved. The V end was cut by 4 bases, the J end by 3 bases, with 7 bases between. Germline CDR1 SQVTM, CDR2 ANQGSEA. This CDR3 is 11 amino acids long. The CDR3 nucleotides read TGCAGCGTTGGAGGCATCTACGAGCAGTACTTC. This codes for CSVGGIYEQYF.

The chain carries TRBV20-1 and TRBJ1-6; 10 nucleotides line up with TRBD1. From germline, CDR1 is DFQATT and CDR2 SNEGSKA (reference sequence). V lost 1 base to trimming and J lost 13 bases; unmatched junction nucleotides: 13. The CDR3 is made up of 16 amino acids. The CDR3 protein is CSARVSDRGDRGPLHF. For the CDR3, the DNA is TGCAGTGCTAGAGTTTCGGACAGGGGGGATAGAGGGCCCCTCCACTTT.

This clonotype was recorded many times. The CDR3 DNA follows: TGTGCCAGCAGTGAAGCGAGGGTTCAGCCCCAGCATTTT. Translated: CASSEARVQPQHF. The chain couples TRBV2 to TRBJ1-5; unclear D gene. Germline values: CDR1 SNHLY, CDR2 FYNNEI. V gave up 0 bases and J gave up 6 bases, with 6 bases separating them. The CDR3 has 13 amino acids.

The chain is built from TRBV4-1 and TRBJ1-5; D remains unclear. Trimming shortened V by 3 bases and J by 2 bases, and 8 bases separated the two germline ends. This CDR3 spans 14 amino acids. CDR1 is MGHRA, CDR2 YSYEKL, per germline. CDR3 sequence (DNA): TGCGCCAGCAGCCACGGGGTGCGCAATCAGCCCCAGCATTTT. Its protein product is CASSHGVRNQPQHF.

Here the CDR3 reads CAISESSGGVGTEAFF. The CDR3 bases are TGTGCCATCAGTGAGTCATCAGGGGGCGTGGGCACTGAAGCTTTCTTT. The chain carries TRBV10-3 and TRBJ1-1, with 8 positions matching TRBD1. CDR1 is ENHRY, CDR2 SYGVKD, per germline. The CDR3 sequence is 16 residues long. J lost 4 bases, V lost 0 bases, and 7 bases had no gene match.

In its sample, this clonotype was seen a few times. This chain joins TRBV12-3 or TRBV12-4 and TRBJ1-2, with TRBD1 matching 12 bases. The CDR3 loop spans 14 amino acids. V lost 6 bases and J lost 7; bases outside the gene matches: 6. The CDR3 DNA follows: TGTGCCAGCAGGCCGGGACAGGGGGCTCGTGGCTACACCTTC. Protein product: CASRPGQGARGYTF.

The chain carries TRBV20-1 and TRBJ1-1, with 7 bases matching TRBD1. Germline-derived CDR1 and CDR2 are DFQATT and SNEGSKA (reference sequence). CDR3 size: 15 residues. V gave up 6 bases and J gave up 1 base; unmatched junction bases: 11. Here the CDR3 DNA reads TGCAGTGCAGAACAGACAGGGTCGGGGAACACTGAAGCTTTCTTT. Amino acids: CSAEQTGSGNTEAFF.

This clonotype was counted at least ten times. The gene calls are TRBV12-3 or TRBV12-4 and TRBJ1-3; D gene uncertain. This CDR3 spans 13 amino acids. V was pared by 7 bases and J by 0 bases, with 7 bases between. The CDR3 protein is CASNSGSGNTIYF. The CDR3 DNA sequence: TGTGCCAGCAATTCCGGCTCTGGAAACACCATATATTTT.